This T cell receptor (beta chain) was profiled in a study of blood T cell repertoires in COVID-19 (dated by TCRdb to 2020 to 2021). Turning to the overall study: The collaborator samples originated in the United States, Italy and Spain and spanned the acute and convalescent phases of COVID-19. The sample metadata nearly always contained a de-identified subject ID, COVID-19 status, age in years and sex. Samples were obtained from the ongoing ImmuneRACE study (first 160 participants) and from about 1,300 subjects provided by 6 global collaborators. Deeply sampled blood TCRbeta repertoires from subjects exposed to, actively infected with, or recovered from COVID-19 were included in the dataset. Where available, HLA class I and class II types were taken from metadata supplied by the sample provider and were not determined by assay-based typing. The repertoires were released in a freely available public database intended as a resource for research on the immune response to SARS-CoV-2. The prospective study material was composed of cDNA or gDNA derived from T cells, B-cell-depleted T cells, or PBMCs. Results the study describes overall, beyond this receptor: Clinical and demographic metadata were provided uncurated, with the amount varying by source and participant.

Regarding this clone: There is no known antigen for this receptor. Base qualities were left out, and no much larger clone turns up one base away.

V gives up 5 bases and J gives up 1 base, and the segment between their germline ends measures 18 bases. Based on the germline V gene (reference sequence), the CDR1 and CDR2 sequences are GTSNPN and SVGIG. The CDR3 runs 15 amino acids, cysteine and phenylalanine included. Only CDR3 DNA is held: 45 bases, read in frame from base 1. Whole blood was collected in K2EDTA tubes by collaborating institutions according to the institutions' own protocols. For TCRbeta analysis, collaborators shipped samples in one of three forms: frozen whole blood, isolated PBMCs, or DNA extracted from either of those sample types. TCRbeta CDR3 regions were amplified from genomic DNA using the immunoSEQ Assay, a bias-controlled multiplex PCR. The original pipeline was this. The number of nucleated cells in each sample was estimated by amplification of reference gene primers within the assay. To quantify the absolute abundance of each unique TCRbeta CDR3 rearrangement, sequence reads were collapsed and filtered. For each sample, productive Simpson clonality was calculated as the square root of Simpson's diversity index over productive rearrangements. TCRdb's version of the immuneACCESS table is confined to in-frame rearrangements and falls short of the full clone set. An unresolved V gene accounts for under half of the shortfall where checked; the remainder is of unknown origin. The V and J calls and clone size were taken over from that table, and D and trimming were inferred from the DNA. The sample table contains around 120,000 clones; only one count was recorded for less than 85% of them. The top ten hold under 2.5% of the sample.

Input material: peripheral blood. The sequence joins TRBV30 to TRBJ2-7; a weak D assignment points to TRBD1 (6 bases agree). The source is a young man with acute or convalescent COVID-19. The nucleotide sequence reads as follows: TGTGCCTGGGCCCCGGGGACAAGGCTATCCTACGAGCAGTACTTC. It encodes CAWAPGTRLSYEQYF.